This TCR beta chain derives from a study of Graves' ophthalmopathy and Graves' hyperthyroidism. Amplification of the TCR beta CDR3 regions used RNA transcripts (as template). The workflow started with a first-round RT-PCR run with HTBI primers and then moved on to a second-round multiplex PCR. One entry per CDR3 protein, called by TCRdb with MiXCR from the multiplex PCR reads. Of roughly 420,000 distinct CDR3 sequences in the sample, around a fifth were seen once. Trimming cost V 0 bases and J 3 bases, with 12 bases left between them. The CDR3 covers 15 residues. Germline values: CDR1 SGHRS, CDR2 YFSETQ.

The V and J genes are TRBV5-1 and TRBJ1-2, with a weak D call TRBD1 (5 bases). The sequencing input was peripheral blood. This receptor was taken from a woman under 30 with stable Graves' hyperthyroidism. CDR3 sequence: CASSLAGRVDYGYTF. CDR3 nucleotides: TGCGCCAGCAGCTTGGCGGGCAGGGTTGACTATGGCTACACCTTC.